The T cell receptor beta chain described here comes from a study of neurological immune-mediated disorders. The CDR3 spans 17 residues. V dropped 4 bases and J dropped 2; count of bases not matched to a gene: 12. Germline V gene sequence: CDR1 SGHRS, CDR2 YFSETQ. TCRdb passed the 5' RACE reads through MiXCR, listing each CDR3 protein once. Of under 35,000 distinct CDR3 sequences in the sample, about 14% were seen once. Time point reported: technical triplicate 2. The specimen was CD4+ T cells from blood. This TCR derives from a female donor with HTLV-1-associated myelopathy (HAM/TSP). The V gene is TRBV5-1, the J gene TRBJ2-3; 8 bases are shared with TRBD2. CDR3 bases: TGCGCCAGCAGCCCGGGACTAGGCGGGGGCACCACAGATACGCAGTATTTT. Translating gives CASSPGLGGGTTDTQYF.